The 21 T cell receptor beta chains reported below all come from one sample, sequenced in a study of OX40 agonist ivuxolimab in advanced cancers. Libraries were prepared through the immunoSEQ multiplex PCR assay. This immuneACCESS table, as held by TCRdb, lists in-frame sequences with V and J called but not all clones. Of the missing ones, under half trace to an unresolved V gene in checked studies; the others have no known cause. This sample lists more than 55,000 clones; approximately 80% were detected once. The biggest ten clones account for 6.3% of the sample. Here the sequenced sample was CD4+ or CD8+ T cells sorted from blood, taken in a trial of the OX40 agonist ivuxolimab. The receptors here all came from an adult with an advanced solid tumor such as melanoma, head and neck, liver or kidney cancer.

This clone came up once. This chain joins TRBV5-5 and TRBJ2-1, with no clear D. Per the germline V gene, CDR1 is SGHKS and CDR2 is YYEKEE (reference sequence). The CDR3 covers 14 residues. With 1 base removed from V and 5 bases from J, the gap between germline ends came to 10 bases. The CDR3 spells CASSLSNGHNEQFF. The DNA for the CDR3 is TGTGCCAGCAGCTTGAGCAACGGTCACAATGAGCAGTTCTTC.

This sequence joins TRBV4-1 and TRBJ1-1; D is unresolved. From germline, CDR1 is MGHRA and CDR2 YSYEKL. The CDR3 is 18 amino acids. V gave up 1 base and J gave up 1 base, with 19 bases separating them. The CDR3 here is CASSQVRILVNSNTEAFF. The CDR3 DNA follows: TGCGCCAGCAGCCAAGTCCGGATACTTGTTAACTCGAACACTGAAGCTTTCTTT.

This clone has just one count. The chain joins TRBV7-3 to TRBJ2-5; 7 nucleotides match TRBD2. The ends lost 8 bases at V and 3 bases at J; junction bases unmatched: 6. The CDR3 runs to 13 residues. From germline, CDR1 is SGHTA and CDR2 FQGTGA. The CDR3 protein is CASSILAEETQYF. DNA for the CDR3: TGTGCCAGCTCTATCCTAGCGGAAGAGACCCAGTACTTC.

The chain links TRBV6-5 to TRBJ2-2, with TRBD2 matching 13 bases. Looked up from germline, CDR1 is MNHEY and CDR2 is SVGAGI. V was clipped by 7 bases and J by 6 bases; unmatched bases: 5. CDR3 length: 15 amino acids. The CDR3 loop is CASTKGTSGAGELFF. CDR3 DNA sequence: TGTGCCAGCACCAAGGGGACTAGCGGGGCCGGGGAGCTGTTTTTT.

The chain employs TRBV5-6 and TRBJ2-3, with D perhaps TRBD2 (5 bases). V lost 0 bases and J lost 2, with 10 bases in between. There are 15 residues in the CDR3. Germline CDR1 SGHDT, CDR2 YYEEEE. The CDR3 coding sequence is TGTGCCAGCAGCTTGGAGCTAGCTTTCACAGATACGCAGTATTTT. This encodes CASSLELAFTDTQYF.

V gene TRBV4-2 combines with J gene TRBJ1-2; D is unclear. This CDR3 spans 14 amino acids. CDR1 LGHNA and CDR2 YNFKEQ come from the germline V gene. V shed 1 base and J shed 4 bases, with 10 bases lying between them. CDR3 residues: CASSQAGSTYGYTF. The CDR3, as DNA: TGTGCCAGCAGCCAAGCGGGTTCGACCTATGGCTACACCTTC.

The CDR3 nucleotides read TGTGCCAGTAGTATGAGGGGGGCGAATCAGCCCCAGCATTTT. This gives the protein CASSMRGANQPQHF. The rearrangement uses TRBV19 and TRBJ1-5, with a tentative D call TRBD1 (6 bases). CDR3 length equals 14 residues. Trimming took 3 bases from V and 4 from J, leaving 10 bases between them. Germline-derived CDR1 and CDR2 are LNHDA and SQIVND (reference sequence).

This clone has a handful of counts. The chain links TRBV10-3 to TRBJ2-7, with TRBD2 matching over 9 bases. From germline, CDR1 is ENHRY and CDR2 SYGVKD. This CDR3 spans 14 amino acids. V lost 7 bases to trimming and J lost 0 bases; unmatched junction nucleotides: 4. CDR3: CAIKRLADSYEQYF. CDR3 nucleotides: TGTGCCATCAAGAGACTAGCGGACTCCTACGAGCAGTACTTC.

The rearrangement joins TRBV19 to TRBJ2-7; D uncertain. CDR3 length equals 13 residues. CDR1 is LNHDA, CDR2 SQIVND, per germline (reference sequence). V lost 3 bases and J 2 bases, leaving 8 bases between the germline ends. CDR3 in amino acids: CASSISSPYEQYF. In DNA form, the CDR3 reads TGTGCCAGTAGTATCTCGAGCCCCTACGAGCAGTACTTC.

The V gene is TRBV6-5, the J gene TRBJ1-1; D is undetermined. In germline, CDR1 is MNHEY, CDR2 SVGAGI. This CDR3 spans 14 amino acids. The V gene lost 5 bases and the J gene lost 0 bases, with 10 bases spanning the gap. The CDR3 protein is CASSRQSLNTEAFF. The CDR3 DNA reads TGTGCCAGCAGTAGACAATCCTTGAACACTGAAGCTTTCTTT.

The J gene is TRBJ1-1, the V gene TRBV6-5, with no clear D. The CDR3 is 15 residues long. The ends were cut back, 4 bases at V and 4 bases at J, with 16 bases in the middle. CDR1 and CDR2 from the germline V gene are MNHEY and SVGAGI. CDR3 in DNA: TGTGCCAGCAGTTCCGGCGTAGGGCTTGGCACTGAAGCTTTCTTT. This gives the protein CASSSGVGLGTEAFF.

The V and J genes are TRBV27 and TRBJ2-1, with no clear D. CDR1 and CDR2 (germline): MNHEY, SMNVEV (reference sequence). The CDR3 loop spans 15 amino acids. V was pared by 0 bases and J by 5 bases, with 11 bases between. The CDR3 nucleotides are TGTGCCAGCAGTTTATCGGTTCGCGGACACAATGAGCAGTTCTTC. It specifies CASSLSVRGHNEQFF.

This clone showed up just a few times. Here the CDR3 DNA reads TGTGCCAGCAGCTTAGAAGGGAGGCTAGCGGCCCAAGAGACCCAGTACTTC. Translating gives CASSLEGRLAAQETQYF. The V gene is TRBV7-2, the J gene TRBJ2-5; TRBD2 agrees at 7 bases. CDR1 is SGHTA, CDR2 FQGNSA, per germline. The CDR3 loop spans 17 amino acids. V gave up 1 base and J gave up 1 base; unmatched junction bases: 9.

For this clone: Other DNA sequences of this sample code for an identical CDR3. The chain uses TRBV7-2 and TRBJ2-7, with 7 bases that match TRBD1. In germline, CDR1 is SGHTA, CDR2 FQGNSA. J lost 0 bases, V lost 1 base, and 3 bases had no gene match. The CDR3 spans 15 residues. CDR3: CASSLVAGGSYEQYF. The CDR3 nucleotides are TGTGCCAGCAGCTTAGTGGCAGGGGGCTCCTACGAGCAGTACTTC.

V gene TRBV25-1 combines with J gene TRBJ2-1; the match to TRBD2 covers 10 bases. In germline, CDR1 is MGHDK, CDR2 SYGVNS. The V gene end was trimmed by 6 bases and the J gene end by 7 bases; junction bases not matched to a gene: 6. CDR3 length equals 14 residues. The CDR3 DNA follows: TGTGCCAGCAGACTAGCGGGAAGTAGGAATGAGCAGTTCTTC. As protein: CASRLAGSRNEQFF.

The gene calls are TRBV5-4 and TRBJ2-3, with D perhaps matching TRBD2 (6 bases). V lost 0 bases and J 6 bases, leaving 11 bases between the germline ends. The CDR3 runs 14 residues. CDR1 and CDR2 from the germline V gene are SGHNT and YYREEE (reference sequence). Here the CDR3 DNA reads TGTGCCAGCAGCTTGGATTCAGGAGGGGATACGCAGTATTTT. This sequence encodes CASSLDSGGDTQYF.

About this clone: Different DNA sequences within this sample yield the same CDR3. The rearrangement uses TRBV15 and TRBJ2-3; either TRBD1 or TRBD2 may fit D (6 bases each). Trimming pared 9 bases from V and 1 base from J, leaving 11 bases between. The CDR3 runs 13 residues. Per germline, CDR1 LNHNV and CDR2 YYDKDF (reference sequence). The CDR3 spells CATRRGGTDTQYF. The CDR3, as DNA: TGTGCCACTAGAAGGGGGGGCACAGATACGCAGTATTTT.

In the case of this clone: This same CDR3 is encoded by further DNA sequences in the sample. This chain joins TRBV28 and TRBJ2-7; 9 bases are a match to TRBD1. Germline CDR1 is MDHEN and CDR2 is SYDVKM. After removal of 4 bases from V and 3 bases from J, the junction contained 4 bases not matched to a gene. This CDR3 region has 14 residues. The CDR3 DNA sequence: TGTGCCAGCAGTTCCGGGACAGGGATCTACGAGCAGTACTTC. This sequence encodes CASSSGTGIYEQYF. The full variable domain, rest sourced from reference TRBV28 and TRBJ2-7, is DVKVTQSSRYLVKRTGEKVFLECVQDMDHENMFWYRQDPGLGLRLIYFSYDVKMKEKGDIPEGYSVSREKKERFSLILESASTNQTSMYLCASSSGTGIYEQYFGPGTRLTVT.

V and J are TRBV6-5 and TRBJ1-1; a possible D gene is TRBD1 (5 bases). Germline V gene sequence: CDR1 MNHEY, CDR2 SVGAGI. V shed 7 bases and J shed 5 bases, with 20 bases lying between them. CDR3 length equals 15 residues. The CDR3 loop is CASIPSGTEGTEAFF. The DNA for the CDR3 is TGTGCCAGCATTCCCTCCGGGACTGAGGGGACTGAAGCTTTCTTT.

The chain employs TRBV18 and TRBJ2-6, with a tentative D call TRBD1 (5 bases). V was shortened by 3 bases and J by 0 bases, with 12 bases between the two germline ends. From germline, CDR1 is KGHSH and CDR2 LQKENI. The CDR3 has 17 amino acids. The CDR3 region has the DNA TGTGCCAGCTCACCCCTCAGGGTTGACTCTGGGGCCAACGTCCTGACTTTC. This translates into CASSPLRVDSGANVLTF.

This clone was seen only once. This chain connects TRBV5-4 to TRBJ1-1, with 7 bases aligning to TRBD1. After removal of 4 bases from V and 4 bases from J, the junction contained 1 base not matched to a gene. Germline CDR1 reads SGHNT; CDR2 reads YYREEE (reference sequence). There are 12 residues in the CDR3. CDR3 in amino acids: CASSRQGTEAFF. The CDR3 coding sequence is TGTGCCAGCAGCAGACAGGGCACTGAAGCTTTCTTT.